This entry lists 15 T cell receptor beta chains sequenced from one sample in a study of blood T cell repertoires in COVID-19 (dated by TCRdb to 2019 to 2021). The library was prepared using the immunoSEQ multiplex PCR assay. As stored in TCRdb, this immuneACCESS dataset retains in-frame rearrangements with V and J assigned. A fraction of the clones does not appear; measured against another copy, unresolved V genes explain less than half of the discrepancy, and the remainder lacks a known reason. The sample table records 85,000 to 130,000 clones; 91% of these occur just once. The top ten constitute about 6.3% of the sample. Sequenced material: peripheral blood. Receptors originate from a human donor in a cohort sampled during active COVID-19.

This chain uses TRBV5-4 with TRBJ1-1, with D possibly TRBD1 on 6 matching bases. CDR1 SGHNT and CDR2 YYREEE come from the germline V gene (reference sequence). V was shortened by 0 bases and J by 4 bases, with 13 bases between the two germline ends. This CDR3 region has 15 residues. The CDR3: CASSLETGMVTEAFF. The CDR3 nucleotides are TGTGCCAGCAGCTTGGAAACAGGGATGGTCACTGAAGCTTTCTTT. The complete variable domain, with remaining parts taken from reference TRBV5-4 and TRBJ1-1, reads ETGVTQSPTHLIKTRGQQVTLRCSSQSGHNTVSWYQQALGQGPQFIFQYYREEENGRGNFPPRFSGLQFPNYSSELNVNALELDDSALYLCASSLETGMVTEAFFGQGTRLTVV.

A word on this clone: Other DNA sequences of this sample code for an identical CDR3. The J gene is TRBJ1-5, the V gene TRBV24-1; no firm D call. The CDR3 covers 13 residues. Germline V CDR1 and CDR2: KGHDR, SFDVKD. The ends were cut back, 5 bases at V and 3 bases at J, with 7 bases in the middle. As DNA, the CDR3 is TGTGCCACCAGTGGAGGGAACAATCAGCCCCAGCATTTT. It specifies CATSGGNNQPQHF.

The chain combines TRBV4-2 with TRBJ2-1; the match to TRBD2 covers 9 bases. There are 15 residues in the CDR3. V trimming: 5 bases; J trimming: 4 bases; junction bases outside the gene matches: 6. The V gene's germline CDR1 is LGHNA and CDR2 YNFKEQ. CDR3 coding DNA: TGTGCCAGCAGCAATAGCGGGAGTGGTTACAATGAGCAGTTCTTC. This codes for CASSNSGSGYNEQFF.

The rearrangement joins TRBV2 to TRBJ2-7; 7 nucleotides align to TRBD1. The CDR3 runs 13 residues. CDR1 is SNHLY and CDR2 is FYNNEI in the germline V gene. The V gene end was trimmed by 6 bases and the J gene end by 4 bases; junction bases not matched to a gene: 6. The CDR3 here is CASSHRDSYEQYF. Written as DNA, the CDR3 is TGTGCCAGCAGCCACCGGGACAGTTACGAGCAGTACTTC.

This clone has a handful of counts. This chain uses TRBV7-9 with TRBJ1-1, with D maybe TRBD1 (6 bases). The CDR3 runs 13 residues. V lost 6 bases to trimming and J lost 0 bases, with 8 bases between them. The germline V gene has CDR1 SEHNR and CDR2 FQNEAQ (reference sequence). CDR3 in DNA: TGTGCCAGCAGGGGGGACATGAACACTGAAGCTTTCTTT. As protein: CASRGDMNTEAFF.

This CDR3 reads CASSLILHEQYF. The CDR3 nucleotides are TGTGCCAGCAGCTTAATACTTCACGAGCAGTACTTC. This sequence joins TRBV11-2 and TRBJ2-7; D gene uncertain. From germline, CDR1 is SGHAT and CDR2 FQNNGV. V was trimmed by 2 bases and J by 5 bases, leaving 7 bases between them. CDR3 size: 12 residues.

CDR3 sequence reads: CASSSPPPGQAGYEQYF. CDR3 in DNA: TGTGCCAGCAGCTCCCCACCCCCCGGCCAGGCAGGGTACGAGCAGTACTTC. The chain uses TRBV7-9 and TRBJ2-7; tentative D call: TRBD1 (5 bases). CDR1 and CDR2 (germline): SEHNR, FQNEAQ (reference sequence). This CDR3 is built from 17 residues. Trimming stripped 4 bases from V and 4 bases from J, with 23 bases between.

The chain carries TRBV29-1 and TRBJ1-2; 10 positions match TRBD1. Looked up from germline, CDR1 is SQVTM and CDR2 is ANQGSEA. The CDR3 contains 12 residues. V shed 4 bases, J shed 4 bases, and the junction held 0 bases outside the gene matches. CDR3 in DNA: TGCAGCGTTGGGGACAGGGGCTATGGCTACACCTTC. It yields the protein CSVGDRGYGYTF. Full variable domain (outside the CDR3, taken from reference TRBV29-1 and TRBJ1-2): SAVISQKPSRDICQRGTSLTIQCQVDSQVTMMFWYRQQPGQSLTLIATANQGSEATYESGFVIDKFPISRPNLTFSTLTVSNMSPEDSSIYLCSVGDRGYGYTFGSGTRLTVV.

This clone was counted once. The chain has TRBV19 and TRBJ1-2; unclear D gene. In germline, CDR1 is LNHDA, CDR2 SQIVND (reference sequence). With 6 bases removed from V and 7 bases from J, the gap between germline ends came to 9 bases. The CDR3 has 11 residues. The CDR3: CASRSVSGYTF. The CDR3 bases are TGTGCCAGTAGGAGCGTAAGTGGCTACACCTTC.

The CDR3 sequence: CASSLGQGAAYEQYF. The DNA for the CDR3 is TGTGCCAGCAGCCTCGGACAGGGGGCCGCCTACGAGCAGTACTTC. The rearrangement uses TRBV27 and TRBJ2-7; 11 bases line up with TRBD1. There are 15 residues in the CDR3. With V trimmed by 6 bases and J by 2 bases, 6 bases remained unmatched. Germline CDR1 is MNHEY and CDR2 is SMNVEV (reference sequence).

This clone was seen a single time. This rearrangement joins TRBV6-1 to TRBJ1-4, with D tentatively TRBD1 (6 bases). The CDR3 runs to 15 residues. V was shortened by 2 bases and J by 5 bases, with 12 bases between the two germline ends. Germline assignment: CDR1 MNHNS and CDR2 SASEGT. The CDR3 bases are TGTGCCAGCAGTGAAATTGGGACACCGAATGAAAAACTGTTTTTT. Amino acids: CASSEIGTPNEKLFF.

The chain carries TRBV29-1 and TRBJ1-2; D perhaps matches TRBD1 (6 bases). Germline assignment: CDR1 SQVTM and CDR2 ANQGSEA. Trimming stripped 5 bases from V and 4 bases from J, with 20 bases between. CDR3 length: 15 residues. The CDR3 sequence: CSVIPSPGHRYGYTF. The DNA of the CDR3 is TGCAGCGTTATTCCCTCGCCGGGACACCGCTATGGCTACACCTTC.

This chain uses TRBV9 with TRBJ2-3; 7 nucleotides line up with TRBD2. V dropped 0 bases and J dropped 3; count of bases not matched to a gene: 7. This CDR3 spans 16 amino acids. Germline V CDR1 and CDR2: SGDLS, YYNGEE. The CDR3 sequence: CASSVVGGGLTDTQYF. The CDR3 nucleotides are TGTGCCAGCAGCGTAGTCGGGGGAGGGCTGACAGATACGCAGTATTTT. Full variable domain (outside the CDR3, taken from reference TRBV9 and TRBJ2-3): DSGVTQTPKHLITATGQRVTLRCSPRSGDLSVYWYQQSLDQGLQFLIQYYNGEERAKGNILERFSAQQFPDLHSELNLSSLELGDSALYFCASSVVGGGLTDTQYFGPGTRLTVL.

V usage is TRBV7-9 and J usage is TRBJ1-4; no definite D call. Germline CDR1 SEHNR, CDR2 FQNEAQ (reference sequence). CDR3 length: 16 amino acids. The V gene lost 5 bases and the J gene lost 0 bases, with 13 bases spanning the gap. CDR3 nucleotide sequence: TGTGCCAGCAGCCCTTCTTTGGCAGCAACTAATGAAAAACTGTTTTTT. It yields the protein CASSPSLAATNEKLFF.

J is TRBJ2-7 and V is TRBV5-1; possibly TRBD2 for D (5 bases). The V and J ends lost 5 bases and 3 bases respectively, with 18 bases between them. The CDR3 runs to 15 residues. Germline V gene lookup returns CDR1 SGHRS and CDR2 YFSETQ. The CDR3: CASRRVKDRSYEQYF. For the CDR3, the DNA is TGCGCCAGCAGGCGGGTGAAGGATAGAAGCTACGAGCAGTACTTC.